The 18 T cell receptor beta chains below come from one sample, sequenced in a study of shared clonotypes between healthy human individuals. TCRdb's table, derived via immunoSEQ multiplex PCR, lists solely in-frame clones and lacks some. This table has over a million clones, 96% appearing once. The sequenced sample consisted of naive CD4+ T cells sorted from blood. As to subset: CD45RA+ positively selected. These TCRs come from a man between 25 and 39 years old in good health.

V usage is TRBV9 and J usage is TRBJ2-2; weak D call: TRBD1 (7 bases). Trimming took off 4 bases at V and 1 base at J, with 11 bases between the two ends. CDR3 size: 15 residues. CDR1 is SGDLS and CDR2 is YYNGEE in the germline V gene. The CDR3 loop is CASSRQGGNTGELFF. The CDR3, as DNA: TGTGCCAGCAGCCGGCAGGGGGGGAACACCGGGGAGCTGTTTTTT.

This clone was found a few times. The chain joins TRBV5-1 to TRBJ2-5; a possible D gene is TRBD2 (5 bases). V was shortened by 7 bases and J by 1 base, with 14 bases between the two germline ends. This CDR3 is 14 amino acids long. Per germline, CDR1 SGHRS and CDR2 YFSETQ. This CDR3 reads CASGVASPQETQYF. DNA of the CDR3: TGCGCCAGCGGGGTGGCTAGCCCCCAAGAGACCCAGTACTTC.

In DNA, the CDR3 is TGTGCCAGTAGTGTCCGGGGACTTTCGCAGGAGCAGTACTTC. Its protein is CASSVRGLSQEQYF. The rearrangement joins TRBV19 to TRBJ2-7; possible D gene TRBD2, 6 bases. V dropped 5 bases and J dropped 7 bases, with 18 bases sitting between them. The CDR3 runs to 14 residues. The germline CDR1 and CDR2 sequences are LNHDA and SQIVND (reference sequence). The full variable domain, completed using reference TRBV19 and TRBJ2-7, is DGGITQSPKYLFRKEGQNVTLSCEQNLNHDAMYWYRQDPGQGLRLIYYSQIVNDFQKGDIAEGYSVSREKKESFPLTVTSAQKNPTAFYLCASSVRGLSQEQYFGPGTRLTVT.

With respect to this clone: Other DNA sequences within the sample encode an identical CDR3. V and J are TRBV9 and TRBJ2-3, with D tentatively TRBD2 (5 bases). The CDR3 length is 14 residues. V gave up 4 bases and J gave up 2 bases, with 11 bases separating them. Germline V lookup: CDR1 SGDLS, CDR2 YYNGEE. CDR3 sequence (DNA): TGTGCCAGCAGCCCAAGAGGGTCCACAGATACGCAGTATTTT. Protein sequence: CASSPRGSTDTQYF.

The rearrangement links TRBV5-1 to TRBJ2-7; 8 bases are shared with TRBD1. The CDR3 covers 14 residues. Germline V gives CDR1 SGHRS, CDR2 YFSETQ. Trimming took 7 bases from V and 3 from J; bases not matched to a gene: 9. CDR3 amino acids: CASHAPDRVYEQYF. The CDR3 DNA follows: TGCGCCAGCCACGCCCCGGACAGGGTCTACGAGCAGTACTTC.

The chain employs TRBV5-1 and TRBJ2-3, with D perhaps matching TRBD2 (5 bases). V dropped 0 bases and J dropped 0 bases, with 11 bases sitting between them. Germline V gene lookup returns CDR1 SGHRS and CDR2 YFSETQ. The CDR3 loop spans 16 amino acids. The CDR3 loop is CASSLVGERSTDTQYF. Written as DNA, the CDR3 is TGCGCCAGCAGCTTGGTCGGGGAACGAAGCACAGATACGCAGTATTTT.

The CDR3 sequence: CASSLVAGTGYGYTF. CDR3 coding DNA: TGTGCCAGCAGCTTGGTAGCCGGGACAGGATATGGCTACACCTTC. The chain recombines TRBV5-6 with TRBJ1-2, with TRBD1 matching 8 bases. The CDR3 length is 15 residues. The V gene's germline CDR1 is SGHDT and CDR2 YYEEEE. With 0 bases clipped from V and 5 bases from J, the junction kept 6 bases outside the gene matches.

This clone was seen a single time. The rearrangement joins TRBV28 to TRBJ1-5; tentatively, D is TRBD1 (6 bases). The germline V gene encodes CDR1 MDHEN and CDR2 SYDVKM. The CDR3 contains 15 residues. V gave up 2 bases and J gave up 9 bases, with 17 bases separating them. CDR3 amino acids: CASSLRGGQGMPQHF. The CDR3 DNA is TGTGCCAGCAGTTTAAGGGGCGGCCAGGGGATGCCCCAGCATTTT.

The chain recombines TRBV5-4 with TRBJ2-7; 9 bases align to TRBD2. The length of the CDR3 is 16 residues. In germline, CDR1 is SGHNT, CDR2 YYREEE (reference sequence). The V and J ends lost 0 bases and 6 bases, in that order; junction bases with no gene match: 10. The CDR3 DNA follows: TGTGCCAGCAGCTTGGGCCTAAGCGGGAGGTCCAGCGAGCAGTACTTC. This sequence encodes CASSLGLSGRSSEQYF.

The chain couples TRBV19 to TRBJ1-5; TRBD1 matches 7 bases. The ends lost 7 bases at V and 2 bases at J; junction bases unmatched: 11. The germline V gene has CDR1 LNHDA and CDR2 SQIVND (reference sequence). CDR3 length: 16 residues. The CDR3 loop reads CASKMVRQGRNQPQHF. The DNA for the CDR3 is TGTGCCAGTAAAATGGTGAGACAGGGCCGCAATCAGCCCCAGCATTTT.

V is TRBV5-4 and J is TRBJ2-1; tentative D call: TRBD1 (6 bases). CDR3 size: 18 residues. From germline, CDR1 is SGHNT and CDR2 YYREEE (reference sequence). V lost 5 bases to trimming and J lost 7 bases, with 28 bases between them. The CDR3 sequence: CASSLDQGRSPGYNEQFF. In nucleotides, the CDR3 is TGTGCCAGCAGTCTAGACCAGGGGCGGAGTCCGGGGTATAATGAGCAGTTCTTC.

The V call is TRBV5-1, the J call TRBJ1-1; a weak D match, TRBD1 (5 bases). V gave up 4 bases and J gave up 1 base, with 11 bases separating them. The CDR3 consists of 14 residues. Germline V gene sequence: CDR1 SGHRS, CDR2 YFSETQ. The CDR3 DNA sequence: TGCGCCAGCAGCACGGACGGGACGAACACTGAAGCTTTCTTT. Protein product: CASSTDGTNTEAFF.

The gene calls are TRBV19 and TRBJ2-2; D gene ambiguous. CDR3 length: 16 residues. Per germline, CDR1 LNHDA and CDR2 SQIVND (reference sequence). Between the trimmed V and J ends, which lost 0 bases and 3 bases, there was a span of 11 bases. Here the CDR3 DNA reads TGTGCCAGTAGTATAGACGGGCGGCCATACACCGGGGAGCTGTTTTTT. Encoded protein: CASSIDGRPYTGELFF.

The CDR3 DNA sequence: TGTGCCAGCAGTGGGGCCGACAGGGTGGGAAGCAATCAGCCCCAGCATTTT. Translated, it gives CASSGADRVGSNQPQHF. This chain joins TRBV6-1 and TRBJ1-5; 7 bases align to TRBD1. Germline values: CDR1 MNHNS, CDR2 SASEGT. J gave up 1 base and V 4 bases, and 10 bases lay outside the gene matches. This CDR3 has 17 amino acids.

As DNA, the CDR3 is TGTGCCAGCAGCCCGACCCCAGGGCCTCACTACGAGCAGTACTTC. Translated, it gives CASSPTPGPHYEQYF. V usage is TRBV28 and J usage is TRBJ2-7, with D maybe TRBD1 (5 bases). V was trimmed by 6 bases and J by 3 bases, leaving 18 bases between them. The CDR3 contains 15 residues. Germline assignment: CDR1 MDHEN and CDR2 SYDVKM.

This chain links TRBV10-2 with TRBJ2-1; 8 bases align to TRBD2. CDR1 is WSHSY, CDR2 SAAADI, per germline. This CDR3 has 16 residues. Trimming took 5 bases from V and 0 from J; bases not matched to a gene: 6. This CDR3 reads CASSSLGTSSYNEQFF. The CDR3 nucleotides are TGCGCCAGCAGTTCCCTCGGGACTAGCTCCTACAATGAGCAGTTCTTC.

The chain uses TRBV7-2 and TRBJ2-7, with TRBD2 identical over 12 bases. V gave up 5 bases and J gave up 2 bases; unmatched junction bases: 4. CDR1 and CDR2 from the germline V gene are SGHTA and FQGNSA. The CDR3 extends over 15 amino acids. The CDR3 reads CASSPWTSGTYEQYF. The CDR3 DNA sequence: TGTGCCAGCAGCCCGTGGACTAGCGGGACCTACGAGCAGTACTTC.

The chain has TRBV6-6 and TRBJ2-7; a weak D match, TRBD2 (7 bases). Trimming took off 6 bases at V and 2 bases at J, with 14 bases between the two ends. Germline CDR1 reads MNHNY; CDR2 reads SVGAGI (reference sequence). The CDR3 length is 14 residues. This CDR3 reads CASRGGGRPYEQYF. For the CDR3, the DNA is TGTGCCAGCAGAGGGGGGGGGAGACCCTACGAGCAGTACTTC.